A selection of T cell receptor beta chains follows, all from one sample in a study of T cell changes during pregnancy in multiple sclerosis. The assay was immunoSEQ multiplex PCR, and TCRdb's table has in-frame clones only and misses some. The profile shows about 120,000 clones, around 93% of them singletons. The sample here was peripheral blood, taken before pregnancy. These receptors were obtained from a female donor with multiple sclerosis, enrolled in a pregnancy study. Each CDR3 is given without its conserved first and last residue. Only some rows state a clone size, as once, few, many or a class for expanded clones.

v_call,clone_size,cdr3_aa
TRBV5-6,NA,ASSLGFRGARTDTQY
TRBV18,NA,ASSPDQLSGYT
TRBV2,NA,ASSVPQDSYGYT
TRBV6-6,NA,ASSYRRANTGELF
TRBV6-6,NA,ASRSPGQGSEQY
TRBV5-1,NA,ASRFDRPSSYEQY
TRBV2,NA,ASRDTRGTEAF
TRBV15,once,ATSHKASGGTNQETQY
TRBV5-1,NA,ASSLPGLAGGSEQF
TRBV9,NA,ASSMIDRGRTHSSTDTQY
TRBV6-6,NA,ASSKLAGAAETQY
TRBV5-4,NA,ASSSVGTSGNTGELF
TRBV6-6,NA,ASSPTSAYTGELF
TRBV2,NA,ASSFSRLAGGYEQY
TRBV6-5,NA,ASSPRQGGAQH
TRBV5-1,few,ASSLGGQGNQPQH
TRBV10-3,NA,AIGQSVETQY
TRBV5-1,NA,ASSRDVLGNQPQH
TRBV7-2,NA,ASNPGLAQETQY
TRBV6-5,NA,ASSPNRDRNQPQH
TRBV10-3,NA,AISDREGHNEQF
TRBV5-8,NA,ASSTPGTAFYEQY
TRBV27,few,ASSLQGAELF
TRBV6-4,few,ATSDRGGHDEQF
TRBV5-1,once,ASSLGLAGGTPGTDTQY
TRBV29-1,NA,SVRAFQTGELF
TRBV2,NA,ASRWDTMNTEAF
TRBV18,NA,ASSIASGYNEQF
TRBV6-5,once,ASSSDRVGNQPQH
TRBV6-5,NA,ASKTGLTEAF
TRBV7-9,NA,ASSSSRWDLVYEQY